This T cell receptor (beta chain) appears in the sequencing data of a study of graft-versus-host responses after intestinal transplantation. Turning to the study itself: Every recipient had anti-thymocyte globulin induction and around 3 years of tacrolimus plus steroids.

Assay used: immunoSEQ multiplex PCR; TCRdb lists only in-frame clones, some missing. The sample yields about 46,000 clones, over 85% seen once. Germline V gives CDR1 LNHDA, CDR2 SQIVND (reference sequence). CDR3 length: 16 amino acids. The V gene end was trimmed by 3 bases and the J gene end by 9 bases; junction bases not matched to a gene: 7. The sequence came from a human patient who received an intestinal transplant, so some T cells may come from the graft donor. The sample here was PBMCs, taken about 790 days after a first intestinal transplant, on the day of a second. This chain connects TRBV19 to TRBJ2-1, with 14 bases matching TRBD2. Written as DNA, the CDR3 is TGTGCCAGTAGTATGCGACTAGCGGGAGGGCGGGGTGAGCAGTTCTTC. This translates into CASSMRLAGGRGEQFF.